This TCR beta chain was sequenced during a study of post-analysis software for immune sequencing data. Overall study: Courses of disease covered relapsing-remitting, secondary progressive and progressive-relapsing multiple sclerosis.

Germline CDR1 reads SNHLY; CDR2 reads FYNNEI. The CDR3 runs to 14 residues. Study findings and constraints: Same-batch samples co-clustered strongly by F measure. When compared against controls, multiple sclerosis patients showed significantly lower normalized Chao1 diversity. When patients were compared with controls, 4 or 5 TRBV segments were more frequent, TRBV5-6, TRBV5-1 and TRBV20-1 among them.

Prepared TCR beta cDNA libraries contained unique molecular identifiers. The yield from around 1 to 10 million T cells was 500,000 or so cDNA molecules in total. TCRdb reprocessed the PCR reads via MiXCR and lists one record per CDR3 protein. The sample yields 700,000 to 800,000 distinct CDR3 sequences, around 27% seen once. The sample holds a few counts of this clonotype. Antigen: not known. The junction shows a germline mismatch at one end, possibly a read error. The origin of this receptor is a girl between 10 and 17 years old with multiple sclerosis. The J gene is TRBJ2-7, the V gene TRBV2; D ambiguous. The sequenced sample was blood. CDR3 DNA sequence: TGTGCCAGCAGGGAAGGTGGCGGCAACTACGAGCAGTACTTC. It encodes CASREGGGNYEQYF. Full variable domain (outside the CDR3, taken from reference TRBV2 and TRBJ2-7): EPEVTQTPSHQVTQMGQEVILRCVPISNHLYFYWYRQILGQKVEFLVSFYNNEISEKSEIFDDQFSVERPDGSNFTLKIRSTKLEDSAMYFCASREGGGNYEQYFGPGTRLTVT.